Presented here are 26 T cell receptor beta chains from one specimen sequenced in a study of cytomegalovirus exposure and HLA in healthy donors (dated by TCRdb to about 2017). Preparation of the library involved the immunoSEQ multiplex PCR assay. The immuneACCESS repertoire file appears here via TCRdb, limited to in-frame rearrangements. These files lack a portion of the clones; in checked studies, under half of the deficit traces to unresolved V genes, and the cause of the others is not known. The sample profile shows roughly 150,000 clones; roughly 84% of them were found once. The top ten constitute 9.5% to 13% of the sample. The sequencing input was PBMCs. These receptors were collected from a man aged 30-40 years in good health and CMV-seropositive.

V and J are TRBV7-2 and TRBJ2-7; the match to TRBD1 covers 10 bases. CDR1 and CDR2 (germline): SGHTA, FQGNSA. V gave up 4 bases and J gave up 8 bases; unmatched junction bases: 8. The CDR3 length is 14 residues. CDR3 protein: CASSSRQGAPQQYF. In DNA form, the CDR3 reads TGTGCCAGCAGCTCGCGACAGGGGGCGCCTCAGCAGTACTTC. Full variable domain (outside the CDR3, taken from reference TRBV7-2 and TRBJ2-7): GAGVSQSPSNKVTEKGKDVELRCDPISGHTALYWYRQSLGQGLEFLIYFQGNSAPDKSGLPSDRFSAERTGGSVSTLTIQRTQQEDSAVYLCASSSRQGAPQQYFGPGTRLTVT.

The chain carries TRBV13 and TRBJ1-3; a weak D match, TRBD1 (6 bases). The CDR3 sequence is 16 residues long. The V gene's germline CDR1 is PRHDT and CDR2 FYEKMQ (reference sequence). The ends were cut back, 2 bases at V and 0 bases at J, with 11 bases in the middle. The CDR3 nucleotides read TGTGCCAGCAGCTTATCAGGGGTCCGCTCTGGAAACACCATATATTTT. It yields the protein CASSLSGVRSGNTIYF. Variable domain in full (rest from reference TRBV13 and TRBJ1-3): AAGVIQSPRHLIKEKRETATLKCYPIPRHDTVYWYQQGPGQDPQFLISFYEKMQSDKGSIPDRFSAQQFSDYHSELNMSSLELGDSALYFCASSLSGVRSGNTIYFGEGSWLTVV.

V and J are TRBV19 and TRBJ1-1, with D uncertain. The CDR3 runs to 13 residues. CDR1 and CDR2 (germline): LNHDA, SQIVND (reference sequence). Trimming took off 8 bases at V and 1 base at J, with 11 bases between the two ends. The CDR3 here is CASRQTRNTEAFF. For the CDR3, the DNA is TGTGCCAGTCGGCAGACAAGGAACACTGAAGCTTTCTTT.

CDR3 protein: CASSPLGQGQTEAFF. CDR3 bases: TGTGCCAGCAGCCCCCTCGGACAGGGGCAGACTGAAGCTTTCTTT. The rearrangement joins TRBV13 to TRBJ1-1; 9 bases are shared with TRBD1. The germline V gene encodes CDR1 PRHDT and CDR2 FYEKMQ (reference sequence). The CDR3 loop spans 15 amino acids. The V segment lost 5 bases and the J segment 5 bases; nucleotides outside the gene matches: 9.

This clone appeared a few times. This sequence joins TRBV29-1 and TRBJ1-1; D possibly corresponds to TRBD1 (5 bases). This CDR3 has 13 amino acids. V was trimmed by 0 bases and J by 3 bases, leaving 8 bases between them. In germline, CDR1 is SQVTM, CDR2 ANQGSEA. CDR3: CSVEDGGDTEAFF. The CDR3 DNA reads TGCAGCGTTGAAGACGGAGGGGACACTGAAGCTTTCTTT.

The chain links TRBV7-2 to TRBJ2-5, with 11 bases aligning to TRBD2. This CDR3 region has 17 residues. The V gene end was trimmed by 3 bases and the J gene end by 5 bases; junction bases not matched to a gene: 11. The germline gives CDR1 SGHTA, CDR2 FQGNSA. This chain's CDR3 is CASSFSGGALNEETQYF. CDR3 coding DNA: TGTGCCAGCAGCTTTAGCGGGGGGGCACTCAATGAGGAGACCCAGTACTTC.

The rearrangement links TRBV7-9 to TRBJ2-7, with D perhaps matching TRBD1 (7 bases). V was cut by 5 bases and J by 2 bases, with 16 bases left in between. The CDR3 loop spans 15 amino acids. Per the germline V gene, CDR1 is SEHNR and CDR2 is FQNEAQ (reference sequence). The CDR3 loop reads CASSPGGTVTYEQYF. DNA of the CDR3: TGTGCCAGCAGCCCAGGGGGGACCGTAACCTACGAGCAGTACTTC.

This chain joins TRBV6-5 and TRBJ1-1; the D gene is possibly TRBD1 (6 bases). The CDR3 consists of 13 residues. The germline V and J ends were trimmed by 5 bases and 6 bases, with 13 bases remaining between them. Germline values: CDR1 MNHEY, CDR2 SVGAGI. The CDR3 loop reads CASSATGFPEAFF. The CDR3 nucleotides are TGTGCCAGCAGTGCTACAGGGTTTCCTGAAGCTTTCTTT.

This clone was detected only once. CDR3 protein: CASSPGGEDTEAFF. CDR3 coding DNA: TGTGCCAGCTCACCAGGAGGGGAGGACACTGAAGCTTTCTTT. The chain employs TRBV18 and TRBJ1-1, with D tentatively TRBD1 (5 bases). CDR3 length: 14 residues. From germline, CDR1 is KGHSH and CDR2 LQKENI. Trimming removed 2 bases from V and 3 bases from J, with 10 bases in between.

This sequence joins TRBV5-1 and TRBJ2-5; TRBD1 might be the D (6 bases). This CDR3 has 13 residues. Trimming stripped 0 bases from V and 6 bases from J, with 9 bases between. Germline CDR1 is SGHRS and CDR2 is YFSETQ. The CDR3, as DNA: TGCGCCAGCAGCTTGGAGGGGGTACAGACCCAGTACTTC. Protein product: CASSLEGVQTQYF.

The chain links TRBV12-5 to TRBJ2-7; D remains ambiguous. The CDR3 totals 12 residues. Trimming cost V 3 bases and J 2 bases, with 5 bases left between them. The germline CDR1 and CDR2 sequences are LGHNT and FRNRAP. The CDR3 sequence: CASGFRAYEQYF. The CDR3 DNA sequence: TGTGCTAGTGGTTTTCGGGCCTACGAGCAGTACTTC. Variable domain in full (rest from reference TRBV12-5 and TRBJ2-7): DARVTQTPRHKVTEMGQEVTMRCQPILGHNTVFWYRQTMMQGLELLAYFRNRAPLDDSGMPKDRFSAEMPDATLATLKIQPSEPRDSAVYFCASGFRAYEQYFGPGTRLTVT.

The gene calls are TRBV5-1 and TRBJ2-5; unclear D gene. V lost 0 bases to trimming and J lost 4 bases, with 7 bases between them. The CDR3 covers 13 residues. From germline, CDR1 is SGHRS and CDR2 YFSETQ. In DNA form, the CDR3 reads TGCGCCAGCAGCTTGGCCCTAGGAGAGACCCAGTACTTC. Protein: CASSLALGETQYF.

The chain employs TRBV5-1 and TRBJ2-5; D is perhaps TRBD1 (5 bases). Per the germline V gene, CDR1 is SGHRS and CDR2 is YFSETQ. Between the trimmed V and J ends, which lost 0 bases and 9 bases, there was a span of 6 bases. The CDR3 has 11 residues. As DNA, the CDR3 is TGCGCCAGCAGCTTGGAGGGGTCCCAGTACTTC. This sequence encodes CASSLEGSQYF.

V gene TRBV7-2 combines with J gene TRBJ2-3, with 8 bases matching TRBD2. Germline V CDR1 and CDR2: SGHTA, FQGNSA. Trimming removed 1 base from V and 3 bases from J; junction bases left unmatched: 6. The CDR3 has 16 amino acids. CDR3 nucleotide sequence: TGTGCCAGCAGCTTAGAGGTCGGGGGGGGGACAGATACGCAGTATTTT. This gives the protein CASSLEVGGGTDTQYF.

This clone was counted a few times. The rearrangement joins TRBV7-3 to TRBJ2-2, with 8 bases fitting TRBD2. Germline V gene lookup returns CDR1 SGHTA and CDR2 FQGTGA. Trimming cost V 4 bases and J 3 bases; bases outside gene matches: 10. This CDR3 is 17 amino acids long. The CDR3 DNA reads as TGTGCCAGCAGCTCTATTAGCGGGACTGGGTACACCGGGGAGCTGTTTTTT. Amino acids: CASSSISGTGYTGELFF.

This CDR3 reads CASSSGGETQYF. The CDR3 DNA is TGTGCCAGCAGTTCAGGGGGAGAGACCCAGTACTTC. The gene calls are TRBV6-5 and TRBJ2-5, with 7 bases fitting TRBD1. CDR3 length equals 12 residues. Germline CDR1 MNHEY, CDR2 SVGAGI. V was clipped by 4 bases and J by 4 bases; unmatched bases: 0.

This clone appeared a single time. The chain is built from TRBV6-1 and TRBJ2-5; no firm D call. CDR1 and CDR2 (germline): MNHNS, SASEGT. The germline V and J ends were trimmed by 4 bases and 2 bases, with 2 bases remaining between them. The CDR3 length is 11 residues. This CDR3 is CASSAQETQYF. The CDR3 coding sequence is TGTGCCAGCAGTGCTCAAGAGACCCAGTACTTC.

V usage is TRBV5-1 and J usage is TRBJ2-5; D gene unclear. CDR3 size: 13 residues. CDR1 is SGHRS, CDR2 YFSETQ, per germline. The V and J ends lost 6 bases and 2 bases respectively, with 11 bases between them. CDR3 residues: CASTPSRQETQYF. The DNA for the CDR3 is TGCGCCAGCACCCCTTCGCGTCAAGAGACCCAGTACTTC.

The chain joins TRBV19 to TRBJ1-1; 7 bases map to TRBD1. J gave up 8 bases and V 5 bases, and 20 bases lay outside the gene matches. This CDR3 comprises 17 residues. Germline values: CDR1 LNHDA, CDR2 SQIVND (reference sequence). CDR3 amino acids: CASSSRQGLPATVEAFF. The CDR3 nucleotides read TGTGCCAGTAGTTCCAGACAGGGTCTCCCGGCTACGGTAGAAGCTTTCTTT.

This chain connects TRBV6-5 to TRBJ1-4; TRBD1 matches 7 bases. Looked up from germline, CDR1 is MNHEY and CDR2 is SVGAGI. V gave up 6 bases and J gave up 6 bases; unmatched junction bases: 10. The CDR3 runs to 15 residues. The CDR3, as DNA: TGTGCCAGCAGCCAGATACAGGGGACGGATGAAAAACTGTTTTTT. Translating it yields CASSQIQGTDEKLFF.

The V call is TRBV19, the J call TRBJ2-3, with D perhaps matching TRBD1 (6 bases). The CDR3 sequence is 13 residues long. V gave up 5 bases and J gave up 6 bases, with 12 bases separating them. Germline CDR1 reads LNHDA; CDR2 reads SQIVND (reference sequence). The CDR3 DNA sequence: TGTGCCAGTAGTTTACGGACAGCCGATACGCAGTATTTT. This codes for CASSLRTADTQYF.

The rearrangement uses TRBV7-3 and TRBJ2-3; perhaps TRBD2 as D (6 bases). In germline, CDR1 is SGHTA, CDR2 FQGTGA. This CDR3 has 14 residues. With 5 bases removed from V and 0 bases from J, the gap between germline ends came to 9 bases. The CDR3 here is CASSLTSSTDTQYF. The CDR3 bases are TGTGCCAGCAGCCTCACTAGCAGCACAGATACGCAGTATTTT.

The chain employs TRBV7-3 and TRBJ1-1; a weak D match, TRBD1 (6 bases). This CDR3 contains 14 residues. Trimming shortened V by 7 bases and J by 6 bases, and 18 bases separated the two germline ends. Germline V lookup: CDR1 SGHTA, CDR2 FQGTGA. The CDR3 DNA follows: TGTGCCAGCAAAACGGGACACTCCGAACCTGAAGCTTTCTTT. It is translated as CASKTGHSEPEAFF. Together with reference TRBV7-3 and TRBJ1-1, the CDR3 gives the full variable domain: GAGVSQTPSNKVTEKGKYVELRCDPISGHTALYWYRQSLGQGPEFLIYFQGTGAADDSGLPNDRFFAVRPEGSVSTLKIQRTERGDSAVYLCASKTGHSEPEAFFGQGTRLTVV.

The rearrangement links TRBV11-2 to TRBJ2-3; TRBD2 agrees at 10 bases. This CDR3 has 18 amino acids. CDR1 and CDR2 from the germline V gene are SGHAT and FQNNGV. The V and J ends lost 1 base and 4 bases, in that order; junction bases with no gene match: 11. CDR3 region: CASSLGSGLAVFADTQYF. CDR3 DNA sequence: TGTGCCAGCAGCTTAGGATCTGGACTAGCGGTTTTCGCAGATACGCAGTATTTT. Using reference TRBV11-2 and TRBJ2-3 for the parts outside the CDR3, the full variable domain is EAGVAQSPRYKIIEKRQSVAFWCNPISGHATLYWYQQILGQGPKLLIQFQNNGVVDDSQLPKDRFSAERLKGVDSTLKIQPAKLEDSAVYLCASSLGSGLAVFADTQYFGPGTRLTVL.

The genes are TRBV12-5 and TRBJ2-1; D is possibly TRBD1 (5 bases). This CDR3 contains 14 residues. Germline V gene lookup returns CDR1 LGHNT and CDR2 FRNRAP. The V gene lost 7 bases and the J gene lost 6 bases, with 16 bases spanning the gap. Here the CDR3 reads CASAPGALLNEQFF. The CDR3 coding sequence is TGTGCTAGTGCCCCTGGGGCGCTCCTCAATGAGCAGTTCTTC.

CDR3 in amino acids: CASSRGGGDEQYF. CDR3 in DNA: TGCGCCAGCAGCCGAGGGGGAGGGGACGAGCAGTACTTC. This chain joins TRBV4-3 and TRBJ2-7, with TRBD2 as a possible D gene (7 bases). This CDR3 has 13 amino acids. Looked up from germline, CDR1 is LGHNA and CDR2 is YSLEER. V shed 4 bases and J shed 5 bases, with 12 bases lying between them.